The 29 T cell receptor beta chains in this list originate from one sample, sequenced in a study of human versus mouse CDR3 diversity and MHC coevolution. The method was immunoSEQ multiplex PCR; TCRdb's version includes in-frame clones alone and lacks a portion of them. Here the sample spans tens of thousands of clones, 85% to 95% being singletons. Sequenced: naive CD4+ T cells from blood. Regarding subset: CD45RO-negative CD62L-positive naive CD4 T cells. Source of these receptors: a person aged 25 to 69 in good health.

The CDR3 DNA follows: TGTGCCAGCAGTCGGACAGCGGTCGCAACTAATGAAAAACTGTTTTTT. This gives the protein CASSRTAVATNEKLFF. V usage is TRBV7-2 and J usage is TRBJ1-4; a possible D gene is TRBD1 (6 bases). Trimming took 6 bases from V and 0 from J, leaving 14 bases between them. Germline CDR1 and CDR2: SGHTA and FQGNSA. CDR3 length equals 16 residues.

The CDR3: CASNSQGVGEKLFF. In DNA, the CDR3 is TGTGCCAGCAACTCACAGGGGGTGGGTGAAAAACTGTTTTTT. J is TRBJ1-4 and V is TRBV7-9; TRBD1 matches at 8 bases. The CDR3 runs 14 residues. Germline CDR1 is SEHNR and CDR2 is FQNEAQ (reference sequence). After removal of 7 bases from V and 7 bases from J, the junction contained 8 bases not matched to a gene.

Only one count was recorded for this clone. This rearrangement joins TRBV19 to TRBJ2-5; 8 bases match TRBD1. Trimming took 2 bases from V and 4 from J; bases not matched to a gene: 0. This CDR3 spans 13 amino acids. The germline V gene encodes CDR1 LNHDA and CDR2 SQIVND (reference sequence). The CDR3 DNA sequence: TGTGCCAGTAGTATACAGGGGGCAGAGACCCAGTACTTC. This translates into CASSIQGAETQYF.

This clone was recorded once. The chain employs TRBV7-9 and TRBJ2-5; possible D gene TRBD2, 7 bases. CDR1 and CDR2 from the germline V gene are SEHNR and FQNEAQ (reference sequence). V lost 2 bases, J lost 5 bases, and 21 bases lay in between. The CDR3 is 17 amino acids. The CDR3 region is CASSLIRIGGRVETQYF. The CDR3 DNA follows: TGTGCCAGCAGCTTAATTCGCATCGGGGGGCGAGTGGAGACCCAGTACTTC. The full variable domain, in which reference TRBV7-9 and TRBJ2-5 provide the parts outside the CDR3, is DTGVSQNPRHKITKRGQNVTFRCDPISEHNRLYWYRQTLGQGPEFLTYFQNEAQLEKSRLLSDRFSAERPKGSFSTLEIQRTEQGDSAMYLCASSLIRIGGRVETQYFGPGTRLLVL.

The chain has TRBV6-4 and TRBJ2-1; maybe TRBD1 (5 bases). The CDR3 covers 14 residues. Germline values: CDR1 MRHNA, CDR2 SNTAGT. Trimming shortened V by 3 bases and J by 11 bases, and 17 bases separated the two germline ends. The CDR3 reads CASSEGSRAGKQFF. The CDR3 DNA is TGTGCCAGCAGTGAGGGTAGTAGGGCAGGGAAGCAGTTCTTC.

The CDR3 loop reads CASTGTGAPSDEQYF. The CDR3 coding sequence is TGCGCCAGTACCGGGACAGGGGCCCCTTCTGACGAGCAGTACTTC. The chain links TRBV5-1 to TRBJ2-7; 10 positions agree with TRBD1. The CDR3 runs 15 residues. With 8 bases clipped from V and 5 bases from J, the junction kept 13 bases outside the gene matches. Germline loops: CDR1 SGHRS, CDR2 YFSETQ.

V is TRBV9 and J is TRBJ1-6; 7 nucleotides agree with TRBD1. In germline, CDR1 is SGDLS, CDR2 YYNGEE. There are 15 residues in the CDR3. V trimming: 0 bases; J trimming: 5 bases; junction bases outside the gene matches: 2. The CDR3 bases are TGTGCCAGCAGCGTAGCGGGGACAGATAATTCACCCCTCCACTTT. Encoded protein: CASSVAGTDNSPLHF. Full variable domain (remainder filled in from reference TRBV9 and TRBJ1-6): DSGVTQTPKHLITATGQRVTLRCSPRSGDLSVYWYQQSLDQGLQFLIQYYNGEERAKGNILERFSAQQFPDLHSELNLSSLELGDSALYFCASSVAGTDNSPLHFGNGTRLTVT.

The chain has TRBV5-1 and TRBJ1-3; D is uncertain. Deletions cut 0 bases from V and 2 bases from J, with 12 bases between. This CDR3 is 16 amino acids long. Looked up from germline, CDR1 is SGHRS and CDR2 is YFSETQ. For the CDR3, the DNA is TGCGCCAGCAGCTTGGATATGCAGGCGACTGGAAACACCATATATTTT. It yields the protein CASSLDMQATGNTIYF.

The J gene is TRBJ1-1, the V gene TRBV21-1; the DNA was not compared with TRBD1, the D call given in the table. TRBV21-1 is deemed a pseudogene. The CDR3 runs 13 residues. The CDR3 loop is CASSKEGTREAFF. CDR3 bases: TGTGCCAGCAGCAAAGAGGGGACAAGGGAGGCTTTCTTT.

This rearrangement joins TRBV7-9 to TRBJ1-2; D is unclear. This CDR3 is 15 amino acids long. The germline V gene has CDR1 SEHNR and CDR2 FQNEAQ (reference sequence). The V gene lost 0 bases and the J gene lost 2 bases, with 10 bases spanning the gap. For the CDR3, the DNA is TGTGCCAGCAGCTTAGCGCGGTTAAGGAACTATGGCTACACCTTC. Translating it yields CASSLARLRNYGYTF.

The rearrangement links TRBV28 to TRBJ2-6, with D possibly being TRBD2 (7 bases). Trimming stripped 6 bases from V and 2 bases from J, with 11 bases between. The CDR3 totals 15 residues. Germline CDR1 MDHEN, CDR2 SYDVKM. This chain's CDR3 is CASREGGPGANVLTF. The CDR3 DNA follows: TGTGCCAGCAGGGAGGGGGGGCCTGGGGCCAACGTCCTGACTTTC.

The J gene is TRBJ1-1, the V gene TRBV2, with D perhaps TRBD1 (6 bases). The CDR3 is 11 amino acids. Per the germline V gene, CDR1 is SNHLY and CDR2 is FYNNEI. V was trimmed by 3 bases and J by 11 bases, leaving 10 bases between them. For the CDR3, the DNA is TGTGCCAGCAGTGACAGGGGTTTTGCTTTCTTT. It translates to CASSDRGFAFF.

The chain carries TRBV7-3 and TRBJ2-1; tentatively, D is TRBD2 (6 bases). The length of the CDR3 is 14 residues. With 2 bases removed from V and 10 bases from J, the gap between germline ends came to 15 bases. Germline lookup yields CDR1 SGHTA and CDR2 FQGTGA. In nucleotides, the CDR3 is TGTGCCAGCAGCTTAGGGACTCCGATTGGGGAGCAGTTCTTC. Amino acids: CASSLGTPIGEQFF.

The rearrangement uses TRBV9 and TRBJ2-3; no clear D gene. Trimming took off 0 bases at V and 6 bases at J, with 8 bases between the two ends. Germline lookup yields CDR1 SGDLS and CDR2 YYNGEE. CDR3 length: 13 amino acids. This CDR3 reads CASSVGPEDTQYF. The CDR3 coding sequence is TGTGCCAGCAGCGTAGGCCCGGAGGATACGCAGTATTTT.

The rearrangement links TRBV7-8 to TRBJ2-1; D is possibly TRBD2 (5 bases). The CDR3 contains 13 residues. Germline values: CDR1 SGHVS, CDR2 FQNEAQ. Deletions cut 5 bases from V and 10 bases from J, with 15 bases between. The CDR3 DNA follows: TGTGCCAGCAGCCCCCACCGAGGGCAGGAGCAGTTCTTC. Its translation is CASSPHRGQEQFF.

The CDR3 DNA sequence: TGTGCCAGCAGCCGACGGACAGGGGCGACCGGGGAGCTGTTTTTT. It specifies CASSRRTGATGELFF. This chain links TRBV14 with TRBJ2-2; 9 bases fit TRBD1. The CDR3 sequence is 15 residues long. Unmatched junction bases numbered 5, after V lost 4 bases and J lost 5 bases. Germline CDR1 and CDR2: SGHDN and FVKESK.

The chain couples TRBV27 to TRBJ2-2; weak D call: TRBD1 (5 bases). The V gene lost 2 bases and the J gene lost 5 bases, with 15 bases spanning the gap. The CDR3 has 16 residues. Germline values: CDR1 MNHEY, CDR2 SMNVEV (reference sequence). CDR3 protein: CASSLVSRGGTGELFF. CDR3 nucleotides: TGTGCCAGCAGTTTAGTGAGTAGGGGTGGAACCGGGGAGCTGTTTTTT.

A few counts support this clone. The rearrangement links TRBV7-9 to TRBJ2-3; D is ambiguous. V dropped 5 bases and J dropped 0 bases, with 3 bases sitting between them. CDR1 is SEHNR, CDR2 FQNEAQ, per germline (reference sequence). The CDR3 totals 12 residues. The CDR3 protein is CASSPSTDTQYF. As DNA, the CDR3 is TGTGCCAGCAGCCCTAGCACAGATACGCAGTATTTT.

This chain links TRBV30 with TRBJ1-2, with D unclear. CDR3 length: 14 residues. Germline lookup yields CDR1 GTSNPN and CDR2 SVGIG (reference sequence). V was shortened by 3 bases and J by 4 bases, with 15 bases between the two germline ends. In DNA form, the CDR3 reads TGTGCCTGGAGCCTCGGGGAGGTCGCCTATGGCTACACCTTC. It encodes CAWSLGEVAYGYTF.

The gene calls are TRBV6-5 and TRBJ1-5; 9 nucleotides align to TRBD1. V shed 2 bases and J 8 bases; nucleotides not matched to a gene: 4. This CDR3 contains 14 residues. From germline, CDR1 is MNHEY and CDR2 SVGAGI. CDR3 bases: TGTGCCAGCAGTTACCGCCGACAGGGGGAGCCCCAGCATTTT. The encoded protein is CASSYRRQGEPQHF.

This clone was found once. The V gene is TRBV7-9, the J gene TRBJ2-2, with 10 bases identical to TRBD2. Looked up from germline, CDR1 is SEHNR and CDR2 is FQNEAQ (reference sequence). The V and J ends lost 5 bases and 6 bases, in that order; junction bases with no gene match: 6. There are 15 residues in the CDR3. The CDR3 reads CASSLLAGGAGELFF. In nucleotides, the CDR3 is TGTGCCAGCAGCCTCTTAGCGGGGGGAGCCGGGGAGCTGTTTTTT.

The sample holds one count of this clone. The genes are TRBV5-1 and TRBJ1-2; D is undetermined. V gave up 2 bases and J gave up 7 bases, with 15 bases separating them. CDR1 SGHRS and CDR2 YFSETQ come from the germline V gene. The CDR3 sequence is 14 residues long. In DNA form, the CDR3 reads TGCGCCAGCAGCTTAGGAATCCCGCCGGGTGGCTACACCTTC. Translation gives CASSLGIPPGGYTF. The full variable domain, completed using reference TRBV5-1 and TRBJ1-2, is KAGVTQTPRYLIKTRGQQVTLSCSPISGHRSVSWYQQTPGQGLQFLFEYFSETQRNKGNFPGRFSGRQFSNSRSEMNVSTLELGDSALYLCASSLGIPPGGYTFGSGTRLTVV.

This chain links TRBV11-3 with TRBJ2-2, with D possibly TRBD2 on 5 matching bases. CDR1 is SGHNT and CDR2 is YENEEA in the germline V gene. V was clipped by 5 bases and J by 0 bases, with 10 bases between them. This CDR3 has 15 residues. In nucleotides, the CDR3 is TGTGCCAGCAGCCCCGGGATAGCGAACACCGGGGAGCTGTTTTTT. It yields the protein CASSPGIANTGELFF.

CDR3 in amino acids: CASSPIRARDREAFF. Written as DNA, the CDR3 is TGTGCCAGCTCACCTATCCGGGCTCGGGATAGGGAAGCTTTCTTT. The genes are TRBV18 and TRBJ1-1; D is unclear. V lost 3 bases to trimming and J lost 8 bases, with 19 bases between them. This CDR3 region has 15 residues. Germline V gene data show CDR1 as KGHSH and CDR2 as LQKENI.

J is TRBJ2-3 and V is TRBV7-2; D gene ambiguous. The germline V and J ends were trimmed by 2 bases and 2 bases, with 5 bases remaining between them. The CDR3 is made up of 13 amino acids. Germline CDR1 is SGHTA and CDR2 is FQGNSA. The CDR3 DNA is TGTGCCAGCAGCTTACCCTCCACAGATACGCAGTATTTT. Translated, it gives CASSLPSTDTQYF.

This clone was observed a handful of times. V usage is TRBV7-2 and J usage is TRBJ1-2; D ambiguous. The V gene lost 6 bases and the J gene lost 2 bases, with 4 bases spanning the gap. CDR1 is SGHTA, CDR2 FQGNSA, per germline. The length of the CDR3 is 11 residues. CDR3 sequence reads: CASSSNYGYTF. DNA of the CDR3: TGTGCCAGCAGTTCGAACTATGGCTACACCTTC.

CDR3 loop: CASSSPWENPSGELFF. The CDR3 region has the DNA TGTGCCAGCAGTTCACCCTGGGAGAACCCTTCCGGGGAGCTGTTTTTT. The chain employs TRBV28 and TRBJ2-2; weak D call: TRBD2 (5 bases). Trimming took off 4 bases at V and 6 bases at J, with 18 bases between the two ends. This CDR3 spans 16 amino acids. Germline-derived CDR1 and CDR2 are MDHEN and SYDVKM. The complete variable domain, with remaining parts taken from reference TRBV28 and TRBJ2-2, reads DVKVTQSSRYLVKRTGEKVFLECVQDMDHENMFWYRQDPGLGLRLIYFSYDVKMKEKGDIPEGYSVSREKKERFSLILESASTNQTSMYLCASSSPWENPSGELFFGEGSRLTVL.

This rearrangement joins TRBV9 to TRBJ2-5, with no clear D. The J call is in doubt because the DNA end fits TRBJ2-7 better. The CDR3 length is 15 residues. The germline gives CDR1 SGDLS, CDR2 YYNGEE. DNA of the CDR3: TGTGCCAGCAGCCCCCTGGCAGGAAGCTCCTACGAGCAGTACTTC. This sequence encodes CASSPLAGSSYEQYF.

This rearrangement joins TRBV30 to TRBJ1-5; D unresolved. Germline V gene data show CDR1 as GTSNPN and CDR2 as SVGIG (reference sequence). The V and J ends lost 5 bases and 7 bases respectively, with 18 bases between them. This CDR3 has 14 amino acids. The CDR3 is CAWGRDLLQQPQHF. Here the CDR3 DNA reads TGTGCCTGGGGGAGAGATCTACTCCAGCAGCCCCAGCATTTT.